Below, 18 T cell receptor beta chains from the same sample are listed, as sequenced in a study of breast tumors, draining lymph nodes, adjacent tissues. Axillary draining lymph nodes of breast cancer patients supplied the node samples. TCRdb re-called the multiplex PCR reads with MiXCR, one entry per CDR3 protein. The sample includes about 150,000 distinct CDR3 sequences, 30% to 35% seen only once; the top ten take about 2.5%. The source material was axillary lymph node tissue. The receptors were gathered from a female donor with breast cancer. Some clones in this sample may be carry-over from other donors' samples.

Comments on this clonotype: This could be a read error, since a much larger clone is one nucleotide away. The chain joins TRBV19 to TRBJ1-2; unclear D gene. Germline V gene lookup returns CDR1 LNHDA and CDR2 SQIVND (reference sequence). This CDR3 has 13 amino acids. The DNA of the CDR3 is TGTGCCAATAGTATCGAGACGAACTATGGCTTCACCTTC. Amino acid sequence: CANSIETNYGFTF.

In its sample, this clonotype was seen many times. The chain is built from TRBV7-3 and TRBJ2-6; the D gene is possibly TRBD2 (5 bases). The V gene lost 1 base and the J gene lost 0 bases, with 10 bases spanning the gap. There are 17 residues in the CDR3. CDR1 and CDR2 from the germline V gene are SGHTA and FQGTGA. The CDR3 spells CASSLRGGSSGANVLTF. As DNA, the CDR3 is TGTGCCAGCAGCTTAAGAGGAGGTAGCTCTGGGGCCAACGTCCTGACTTTC.

V is TRBV6-4 and J is TRBJ2-6, with D unresolved. CDR1 is MRHNA and CDR2 is SNTAGT in the germline V gene. V was cut by 0 bases and J by 4 bases, with 7 bases left in between. There are 15 residues in the CDR3. The DNA for the CDR3 is TGTGCCAGCAGTGACTCAGACCCAGGGGCCAACGTCCTGACTTTC. It codes for CASSDSDPGANVLTF.

This clonotype was seen more than once but under ten times. This rearrangement joins TRBV6-1 to TRBJ2-4; TRBD2 aligns across 13 bases. The germline V gene has CDR1 MNHNS and CDR2 SASEGT. This CDR3 is 13 amino acids long. After removal of 4 bases from V and 13 bases from J, the junction contained 4 bases not matched to a gene. The CDR3 sequence: CASSATSGGLQYF. The CDR3 DNA reads TGTGCCAGCAGTGCGACTAGCGGGGGGCTCCAGTACTTC.

This clonotype was observed a handful of times. Given a much more abundant clone one base away, this may be a read error. V and J are TRBV3-1 and TRBJ2-5, with a tentative D call TRBD1 (5 bases). Germline assignment: CDR1 LGHDT and CDR2 YNNKEL (reference sequence). This CDR3 region has 13 residues. This CDR3 is CASKKGFQGTQYF. The CDR3, as DNA: TGTGCCAGCAAAAAGGGGTTTCAAGGGACCCAGTACTTC.

In the case of this clonotype: A clone one base away is much larger, so this may be a read error. This sequence joins TRBV18 and TRBJ2-3; D perhaps matches TRBD2 (6 bases). Trimming pared 8 bases from V and 4 bases from J, leaving 13 bases between. Germline loops: CDR1 KGHSH, CDR2 LQKENI. The CDR3 extends over 13 amino acids. The CDR3 is CASPAGNADTQYF. The CDR3 nucleotides read TGTGCCAGCCCGGCGGGGAACGCAGATACGCAGTATTTT.

This clonotype showed up many times. This chain joins TRBV20-1 and TRBJ2-7; D uncertain. Trimming pared 3 bases from V and 0 bases from J, leaving 9 bases between. From germline, CDR1 is DFQATT and CDR2 SNEGSKA (reference sequence). The CDR3 spans 13 residues. In DNA, the CDR3 is TGCAGTGCTAGTAGTTTGAGCTCCTACGAGCAGTACTTC. As protein: CSASSLSSYEQYF.

This clonotype has ten or more counts. The chain carries TRBV11-2 and TRBJ1-2; D gene uncertain. This CDR3 comprises 14 residues. Between the trimmed V and J ends, which lost 2 bases and 4 bases, there was a span of 11 bases. CDR1 SGHAT and CDR2 FQNNGV come from the germline V gene. Here the CDR3 DNA reads TGTGCCAGCAGCTTACCTGACAAGATCTATGGCTACACCTTC. Translated: CASSLPDKIYGYTF.

The chain has TRBV12-3 or TRBV12-4 and TRBJ1-1; D might be TRBD1 (5 bases). V was trimmed by 1 base and J by 3 bases, leaving 15 bases between them. The CDR3 sequence is 16 residues long. The CDR3 nucleotides read TGTGCCAGCAGTTTAGTGGGACCGATTATTGACACTGAAGCTTTCTTT. This translates into CASSLVGPIIDTEAFF.

Remarks on this clonotype: The final CDR3 position lacks the conserved phenylalanine or tryptophan, pointing to a likely read error. This rearrangement joins TRBV24-1 to TRBJ2-3; 8 nucleotides align to TRBD1. The CDR3 totals 18 residues. CDR1 and CDR2 (germline): KGHDR, SFDVKD. V gave up 3 bases and J gave up 3 bases; unmatched junction bases: 13. CDR3 amino acids: CATSDDPYGTGETDTQYL. The CDR3 DNA follows: TGTGCCACCAGTGATGACCCCTATGGGACAGGTGAAACAGATACGCAGTATCTT.

This clonotype has at least ten counts. The chain joins TRBV4-2 to TRBJ2-7; D is uncertain. Trimming took off 0 bases at V and 4 bases at J, with 7 bases between the two ends. CDR1 and CDR2 (germline): LGHNA, YNFKEQ. This CDR3 comprises 13 residues. CDR3 sequence reads: CASSQDRRYEQYF. The CDR3 coding sequence is TGTGCCAGCAGCCAAGATCGACGGTACGAGCAGTACTTC.

At least ten counts were recorded for this clonotype. This chain uses TRBV6-1 with TRBJ2-2; tentatively, D is TRBD1 (6 bases). The CDR3 extends over 15 amino acids. Trimming pared 7 bases from V and 2 bases from J, leaving 14 bases between. Germline CDR1 is MNHNS and CDR2 is SASEGT. This CDR3 reads CASTGQPDNTGELFF. The DNA of the CDR3 is TGTGCCAGCACTGGACAGCCGGACAACACCGGGGAGCTGTTTTTT.

CDR3: CSVEAPSDSWRTEAFF. The CDR3 nucleotides read TGCAGCGTTGAAGCCCCTTCGGACAGCTGGCGGACTGAAGCTTTCTTT. The V call is TRBV29-1, the J call TRBJ1-1, with D perhaps matching TRBD1 (6 bases). Trimming pared 1 base from V and 5 bases from J, leaving 20 bases between. Per the germline V gene, CDR1 is SQVTM and CDR2 is ANQGSEA. The CDR3 runs 16 residues.

This clonotype was recorded at least ten times. J is TRBJ2-3 and V is TRBV4-1, with 10 nucleotides matching TRBD1. Germline CDR1 and CDR2: MGHRA and YSYEKL. V was pared by 6 bases and J by 4 bases, with 10 bases of the junction left unmatched. The CDR3 has 16 residues. The CDR3 DNA is TGCGCCAGCAGGAAGGAGGGACAGGGGTACCCAGATACGCAGTATTTT. Its protein is CASRKEGQGYPDTQYF.

This clonotype has a count of ten or more. The chain carries TRBV6-1 and TRBJ1-5; D is unclear. CDR1 MNHNS and CDR2 SASEGT come from the germline V gene. V was shortened by 3 bases and J by 4 bases, with 7 bases between the two germline ends. The CDR3 totals 13 residues. CDR3 DNA: TGTGCCAGCAGTGATTGGAGTAATCAGCCCCAGCATTTT. This encodes CASSDWSNQPQHF.

Turning to this clonotype: A much larger clone sits a single nucleotide away, making a read error possible. The gene calls are TRBV3-1 and TRBJ1-2; D may be TRBD1 (6 bases). The CDR3 has 13 residues. The V gene's germline CDR1 is LGHDT and CDR2 YNNKEL (reference sequence). CDR3 sequence (DNA): TGTGCCAGCAACCAAGTTAGGGACACTGGCTACACCTTC. The encoded protein is CASNQVRDTGYTF.

The chain has TRBV7-9 and TRBJ1-4; the D gene is possibly TRBD1 (6 bases). This CDR3 region has 16 residues. Germline CDR1 and CDR2: SEHNR and FQNEAQ (reference sequence). V lost 3 bases and J lost 6, with 17 bases in between. The CDR3 bases are TGTGCCAGCAGCTTCCCGTCAGGGGAAGTGGATGAAAAACTGTTTTTT. This sequence encodes CASSFPSGEVDEKLFF.

This clonotype was recorded many times. This chain connects TRBV6-6 to TRBJ2-2; D is ambiguous. The CDR3 loop spans 15 amino acids. The germline V and J ends were trimmed by 5 bases and 0 bases, with 10 bases remaining between them. The germline CDR1 and CDR2 sequences are MNHNY and SVGAGI (reference sequence). CDR3 nucleotide sequence: TGTGCCAGCAGTCGGAATGGACCGAACACCGGGGAGCTGTTTTTT. This encodes CASSRNGPNTGELFF.